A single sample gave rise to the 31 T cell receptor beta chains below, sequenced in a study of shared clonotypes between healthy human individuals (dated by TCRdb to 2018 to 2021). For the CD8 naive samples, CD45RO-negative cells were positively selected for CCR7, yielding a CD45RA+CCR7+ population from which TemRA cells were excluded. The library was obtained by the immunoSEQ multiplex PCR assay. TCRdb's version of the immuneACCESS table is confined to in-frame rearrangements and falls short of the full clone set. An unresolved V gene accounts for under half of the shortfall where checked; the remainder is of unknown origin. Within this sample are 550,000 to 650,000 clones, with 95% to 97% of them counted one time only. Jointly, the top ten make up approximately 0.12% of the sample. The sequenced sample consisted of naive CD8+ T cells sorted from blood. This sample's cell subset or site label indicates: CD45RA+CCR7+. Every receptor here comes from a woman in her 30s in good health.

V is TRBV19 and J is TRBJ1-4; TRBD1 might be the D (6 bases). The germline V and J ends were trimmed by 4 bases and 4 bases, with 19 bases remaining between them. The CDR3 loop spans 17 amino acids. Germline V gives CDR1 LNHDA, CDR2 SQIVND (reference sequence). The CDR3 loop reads CASSNPDSVYYNEKLFF. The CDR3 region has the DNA TGTGCCAGTAGTAACCCGGACAGCGTCTACTATAATGAAAAACTGTTTTTT.

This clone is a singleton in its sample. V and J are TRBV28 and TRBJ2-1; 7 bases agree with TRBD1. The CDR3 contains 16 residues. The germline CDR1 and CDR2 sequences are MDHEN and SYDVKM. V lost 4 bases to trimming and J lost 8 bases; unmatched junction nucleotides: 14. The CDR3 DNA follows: TGTGCCAGCAGTTCCCCAAGGAAGGGGGCGAGGGATGAGCAGTTCTTC. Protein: CASSSPRKGARDEQFF.

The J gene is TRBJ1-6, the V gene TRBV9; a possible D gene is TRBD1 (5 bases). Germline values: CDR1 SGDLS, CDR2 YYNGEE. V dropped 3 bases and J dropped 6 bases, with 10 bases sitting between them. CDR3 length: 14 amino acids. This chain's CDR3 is CASSAQGGNSPLHF. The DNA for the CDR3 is TGTGCCAGCAGCGCGCAGGGAGGTAATTCACCCCTCCACTTT.

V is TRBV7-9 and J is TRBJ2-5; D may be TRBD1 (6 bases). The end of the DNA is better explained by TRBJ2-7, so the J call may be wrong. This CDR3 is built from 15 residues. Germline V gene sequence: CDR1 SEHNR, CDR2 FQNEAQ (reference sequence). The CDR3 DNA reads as TGTGCCAGCAGCCAGGGGTTAGGACCGACCTACGAGCAGTACTTC. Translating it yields CASSQGLGPTYEQYF.

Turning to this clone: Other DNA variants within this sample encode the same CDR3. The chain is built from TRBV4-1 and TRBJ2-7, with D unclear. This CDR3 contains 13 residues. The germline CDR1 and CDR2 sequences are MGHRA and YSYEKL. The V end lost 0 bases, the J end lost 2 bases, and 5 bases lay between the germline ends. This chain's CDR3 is CASSQDPTYEQYF. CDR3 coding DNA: TGCGCCAGCAGCCAAGATCCGACCTACGAGCAGTACTTC.

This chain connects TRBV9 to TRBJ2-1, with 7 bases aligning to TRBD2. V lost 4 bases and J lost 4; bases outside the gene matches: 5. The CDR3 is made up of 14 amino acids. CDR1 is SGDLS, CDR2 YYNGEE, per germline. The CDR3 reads CASSPGGGYNEQFF. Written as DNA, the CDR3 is TGTGCCAGCAGCCCGGGAGGCGGGTACAATGAGCAGTTCTTC.

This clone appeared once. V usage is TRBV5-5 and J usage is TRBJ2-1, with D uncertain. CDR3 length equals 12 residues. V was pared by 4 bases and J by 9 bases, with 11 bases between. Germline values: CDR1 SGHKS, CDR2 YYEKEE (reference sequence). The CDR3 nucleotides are TGTGCCAGCAGCCCCCCGGGCGGTGAGCAGTTCTTC. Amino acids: CASSPPGGEQFF. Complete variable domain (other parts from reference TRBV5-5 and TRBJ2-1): DAGVTQSPTHLIKTRGQQVTLRCSPISGHKSVSWYQQVLGQGPQFIFQYYEKEERGRGNFPDRFSARQFPNYSSELNVNALLLGDSALYLCASSPPGGEQFFGPGTRLTVL.

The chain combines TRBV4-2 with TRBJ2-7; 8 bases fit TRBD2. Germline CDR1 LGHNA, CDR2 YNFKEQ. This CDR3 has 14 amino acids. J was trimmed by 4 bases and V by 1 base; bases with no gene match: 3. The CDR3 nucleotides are TGTGCCAGCAGCCAAGTTCGGGAGGGTTACGAGCAGTACTTC. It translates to CASSQVREGYEQYF.

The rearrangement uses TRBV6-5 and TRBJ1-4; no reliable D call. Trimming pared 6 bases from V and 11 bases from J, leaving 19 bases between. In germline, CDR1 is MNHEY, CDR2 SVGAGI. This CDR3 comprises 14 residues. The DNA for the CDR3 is TGTGCCAGCAGCCCTTGGTCCGGAGCGGGGAAACTGTTTTTT. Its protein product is CASSPWSGAGKLFF.

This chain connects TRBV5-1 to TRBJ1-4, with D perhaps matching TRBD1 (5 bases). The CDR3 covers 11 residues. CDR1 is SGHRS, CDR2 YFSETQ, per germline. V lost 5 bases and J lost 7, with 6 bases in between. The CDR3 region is CASRGLEKLFF. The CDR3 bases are TGCGCCAGCAGGGGGCTTGAAAAACTGTTTTTT.

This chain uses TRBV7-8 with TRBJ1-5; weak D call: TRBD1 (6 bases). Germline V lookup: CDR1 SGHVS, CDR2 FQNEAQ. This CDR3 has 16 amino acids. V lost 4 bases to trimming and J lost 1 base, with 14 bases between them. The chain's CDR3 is CASSSPPTGSNQPQHF. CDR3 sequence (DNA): TGTGCCAGCAGCTCCCCGCCGACAGGAAGCAATCAGCCCCAGCATTTT.

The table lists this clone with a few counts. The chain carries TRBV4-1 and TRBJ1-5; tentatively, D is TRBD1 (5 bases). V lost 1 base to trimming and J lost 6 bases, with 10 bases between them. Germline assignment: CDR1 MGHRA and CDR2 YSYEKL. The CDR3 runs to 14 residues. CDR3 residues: CASSQGGGTQPQHF. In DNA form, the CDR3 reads TGCGCCAGCAGCCAAGGTGGGGGGACTCAGCCCCAGCATTTT.

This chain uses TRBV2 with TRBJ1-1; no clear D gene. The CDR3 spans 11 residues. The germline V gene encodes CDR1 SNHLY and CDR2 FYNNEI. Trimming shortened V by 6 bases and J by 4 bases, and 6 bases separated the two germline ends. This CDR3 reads CASSLGTEAFF. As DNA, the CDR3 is TGTGCCAGCAGCCTCGGCACTGAAGCTTTCTTT.

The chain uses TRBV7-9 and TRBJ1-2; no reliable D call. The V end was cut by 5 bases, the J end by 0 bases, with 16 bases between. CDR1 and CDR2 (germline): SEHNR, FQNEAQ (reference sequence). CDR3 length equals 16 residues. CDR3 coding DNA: TGTGCCAGCAGCGCCCCTAACACGGAATCTAACTATGGCTACACCTTC. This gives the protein CASSAPNTESNYGYTF. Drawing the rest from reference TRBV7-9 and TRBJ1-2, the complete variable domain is DTGVSQNPRHKITKRGQNVTFRCDPISEHNRLYWYRQTLGQGPEFLTYFQNEAQLEKSRLLSDRFSAERPKGSFSTLEIQRTEQGDSAMYLCASSAPNTESNYGYTFGSGTRLTVV.

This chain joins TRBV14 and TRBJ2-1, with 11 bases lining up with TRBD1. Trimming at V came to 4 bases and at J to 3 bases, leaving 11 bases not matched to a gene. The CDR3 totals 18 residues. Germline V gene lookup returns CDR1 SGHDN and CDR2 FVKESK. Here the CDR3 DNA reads TGTGCCAGCAGCCGCCCGGGACAGGGGGGTCGATTCTACAATGAGCAGTTCTTC. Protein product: CASSRPGQGGRFYNEQFF.

The CDR3: CASSEVRGLALYNEQFF. The CDR3, as DNA: TGCGCCAGCAGCGAAGTTAGGGGACTAGCCCTCTACAATGAGCAGTTCTTC. This rearrangement joins TRBV4-1 to TRBJ2-1, with 9 bases that match TRBD2. The CDR3 has 17 amino acids. Looked up from germline, CDR1 is MGHRA and CDR2 is YSYEKL. J lost 3 bases, V lost 5 bases, and 11 bases had no gene match.

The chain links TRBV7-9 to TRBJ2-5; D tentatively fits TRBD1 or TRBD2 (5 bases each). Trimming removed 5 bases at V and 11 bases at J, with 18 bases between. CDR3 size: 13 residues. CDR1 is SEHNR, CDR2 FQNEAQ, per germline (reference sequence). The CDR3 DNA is TGTGCCAGCAGCCCGGGACCATTTCTGGAGCAGTACTTC. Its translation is CASSPGPFLEQYF.

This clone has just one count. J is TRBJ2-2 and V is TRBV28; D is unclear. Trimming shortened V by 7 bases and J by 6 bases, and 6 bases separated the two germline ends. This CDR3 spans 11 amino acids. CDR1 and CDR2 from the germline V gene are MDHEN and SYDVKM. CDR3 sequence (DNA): TGTGCCAGCACCTCTCCCGGGGAGCTGTTTTTT. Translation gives CASTSPGELFF.

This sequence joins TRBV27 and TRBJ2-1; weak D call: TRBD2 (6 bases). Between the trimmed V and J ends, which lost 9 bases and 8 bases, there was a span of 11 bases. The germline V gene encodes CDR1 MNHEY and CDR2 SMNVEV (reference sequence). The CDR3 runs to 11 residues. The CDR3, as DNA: TGTGCCAGTAGGGGAGGTCATGAGCAGTTCTTC. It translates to CASRGGHEQFF.

The DNA of the CDR3 is TGCGCCAGCAGCCAACGGGATAGCGGGAGAGGAGATACGCAGTATTTT. It codes for CASSQRDSGRGDTQYF. The chain combines TRBV4-1 with TRBJ2-3, with 9 bases fitting TRBD2. Trimming cost V 2 bases and J 5 bases; bases outside gene matches: 8. This CDR3 region has 16 residues. The germline CDR1 and CDR2 sequences are MGHRA and YSYEKL.

The CDR3 coding sequence is TGTGCCAGCAGGCTTTCAGGGTCGGGTCGCGAAAAACTGTTTTTT. Its translation: CASRLSGSGREKLFF. V and J are TRBV6-1 and TRBJ1-4, with D perhaps TRBD1 (5 bases). The germline gives CDR1 MNHNS, CDR2 SASEGT. Trimming pared 6 bases from V and 8 bases from J, leaving 19 bases between. The CDR3 consists of 15 residues.

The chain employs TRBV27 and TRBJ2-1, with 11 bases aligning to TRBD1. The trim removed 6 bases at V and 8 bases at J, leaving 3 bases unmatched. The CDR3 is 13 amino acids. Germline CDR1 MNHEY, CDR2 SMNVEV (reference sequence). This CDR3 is CASRGQGADEQFF. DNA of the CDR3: TGTGCCAGCAGAGGACAGGGGGCGGATGAGCAGTTCTTC.

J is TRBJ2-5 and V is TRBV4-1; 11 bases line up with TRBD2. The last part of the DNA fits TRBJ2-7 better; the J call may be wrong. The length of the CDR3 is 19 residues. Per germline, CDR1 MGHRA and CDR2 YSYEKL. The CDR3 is CASSQGLPLAGDIGYEQYF. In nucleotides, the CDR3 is TGCGCCAGCAGCCAAGGATTACCACTAGCGGGAGATATAGGATACGAGCAGTACTTC.

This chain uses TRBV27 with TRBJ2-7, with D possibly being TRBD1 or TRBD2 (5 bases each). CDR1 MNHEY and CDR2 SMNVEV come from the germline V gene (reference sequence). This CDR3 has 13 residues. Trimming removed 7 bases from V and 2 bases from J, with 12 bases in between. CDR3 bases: TGTGCCAGCATCCCGGGGCGAGCCTACGAGCAGTACTTC. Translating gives CASIPGRAYEQYF.

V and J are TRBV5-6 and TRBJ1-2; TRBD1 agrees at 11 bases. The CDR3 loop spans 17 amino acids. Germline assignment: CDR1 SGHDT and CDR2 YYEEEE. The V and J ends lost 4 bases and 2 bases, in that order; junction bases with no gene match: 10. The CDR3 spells CASSPLMGQGVNYGYTF. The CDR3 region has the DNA TGTGCCAGCAGCCCATTAATGGGACAGGGGGTAAACTATGGCTACACCTTC.

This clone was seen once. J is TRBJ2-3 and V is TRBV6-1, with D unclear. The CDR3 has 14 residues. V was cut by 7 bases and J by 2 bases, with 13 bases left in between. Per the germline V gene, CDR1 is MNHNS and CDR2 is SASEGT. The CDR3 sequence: CASISTPDTDTQYF. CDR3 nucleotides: TGTGCCAGCATTTCAACGCCGGACACAGATACGCAGTATTTT.

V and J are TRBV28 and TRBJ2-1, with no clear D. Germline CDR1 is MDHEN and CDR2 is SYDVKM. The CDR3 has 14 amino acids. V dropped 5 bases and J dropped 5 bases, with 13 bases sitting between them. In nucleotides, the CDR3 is TGTGCCAGCAGTACGTGGAGAGGCCACAATGAGCAGTTCTTC. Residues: CASSTWRGHNEQFF.

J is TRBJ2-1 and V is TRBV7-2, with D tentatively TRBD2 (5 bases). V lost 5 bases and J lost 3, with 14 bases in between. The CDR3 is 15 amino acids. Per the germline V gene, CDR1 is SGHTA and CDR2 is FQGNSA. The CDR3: CASSLYFGNYNEQFF. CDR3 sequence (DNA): TGTGCCAGCAGCCTTTATTTCGGGAACTACAATGAGCAGTTCTTC.

The CDR3 is CASSYGGDYEQYF. The CDR3 region has the DNA TGTGCCAGCAGTTACGGTGGGGACTACGAGCAGTACTTC. This sequence joins TRBV6-5 and TRBJ2-7; D not certain. CDR1 is MNHEY, CDR2 SVGAGI, per germline. Trimming cost V 2 bases and J 3 bases, with 8 bases left between them. There are 13 residues in the CDR3.

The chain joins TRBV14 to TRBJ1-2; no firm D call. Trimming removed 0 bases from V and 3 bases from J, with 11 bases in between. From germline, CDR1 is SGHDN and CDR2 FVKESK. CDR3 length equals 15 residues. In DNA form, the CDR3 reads TGTGCCAGCAGCCAAGATATGGGCGGGTACTATGGCTACACCTTC. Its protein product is CASSQDMGGYYGYTF.

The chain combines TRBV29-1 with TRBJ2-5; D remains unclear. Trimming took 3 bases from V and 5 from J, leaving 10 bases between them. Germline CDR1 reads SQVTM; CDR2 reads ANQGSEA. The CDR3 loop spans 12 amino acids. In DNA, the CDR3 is TGCAGCGTTGAGGCCGAGTGGGAGACCCAGTACTTC. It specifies CSVEAEWETQYF.